Each of the 28 T cell receptor beta chains below was sequenced from the same sample in a study of T cell repertoires in cytomegalovirus infection. TCRdb redid the calling of the reads with MiXCR, one entry per CDR3 protein. This repertoire shows 630,000 or so distinct CDR3 sequences, about 24% found once; its top ten account for under 8.5%. Source material: CD8+ T cells from PBMCs. The source is a human donor in good health (CMV status not recorded). Some clones in this sample may be carry-over from other donors' samples.

This sequence joins TRBV12-3 or TRBV12-4 and TRBJ2-2; D not resolved. V gave up 5 bases and J gave up 7 bases, with 8 bases separating them. The length of the CDR3 is 12 residues. The CDR3 loop reads CASSPTLGELFF. The CDR3 region has the DNA TGTGCCAGCAGTCCGACACTCGGGGAGCTGTTTTTT.

V and J are TRBV28 and TRBJ2-7; TRBD1 might be the D (6 bases). Trimming cost V 5 bases and J 3 bases, with 14 bases left between them. The CDR3 runs 14 residues. The germline V gene encodes CDR1 MDHEN and CDR2 SYDVKM. The CDR3 nucleotides are TGTGCCAGCAGTCTAAGATTGACAGGCTACGAGCAGTACGTC. Protein product: CASSLRLTGYEQYV.

This clonotype was picked up a small number of times. This rearrangement joins TRBV27 to TRBJ1-2, with 12 bases matching TRBD1. Germline V gene sequence: CDR1 MNHEY, CDR2 SMNVEV (reference sequence). Losses at the gene ends were 6 bases for V and 6 bases for J; bases not matched to a gene: 2. The CDR3 runs to 13 residues. The CDR3 DNA reads TGTGCCAGCAGCCGGGACAGGGGGCATGGCTACACCTTC. Translated, it gives CASSRDRGHGYTF.

This clonotype was counted between two and nine times. The gene calls are TRBV7-9 and TRBJ2-7; the D gene is possibly TRBD1 (6 bases). CDR1 is SEHNR and CDR2 is FQNEAQ in the germline V gene (reference sequence). V lost 5 bases, J lost 0 bases, and 17 bases lay in between. There are 16 residues in the CDR3. The chain's CDR3 is CASSPGAGANSYEQYF. Written as DNA, the CDR3 is TGTGCCAGCAGCCCAGGGGCCGGGGCCAACTCCTACGAGCAGTACTTC. Complete variable domain (other parts from reference TRBV7-9 and TRBJ2-7): DTGVSQNPRHKITKRGQNVTFRCDPISEHNRLYWYRQTLGQGPEFLTYFQNEAQLEKSRLLSDRFSAERPKGSFSTLEIQRTEQGDSAMYLCASSPGAGANSYEQYFGPGTRLTVT.

This clonotype was seen a few times. The chain joins TRBV19 to TRBJ2-1; no reliable D call. The CDR3 loop spans 13 amino acids. The germline V and J ends were trimmed by 6 bases and 6 bases, with 12 bases remaining between them. Germline assignment: CDR1 LNHDA and CDR2 SQIVND (reference sequence). CDR3 region: CASSAAFFNEQFF. CDR3 DNA sequence: TGTGCCAGTAGCGCCGCATTTTTCAATGAGCAGTTCTTC.

Ten or more counts support this clonotype. The J gene is TRBJ2-7, the V gene TRBV7-6, with D hard to call. The CDR3 runs 15 residues. Germline CDR1 reads SGHVS; CDR2 reads FNYEAQ. Trimming took off 5 bases at V and 2 bases at J, with 16 bases between the two ends. CDR3 region: CASSLGLGRTYEQYV. DNA of the CDR3: TGTGCCAGCAGCCTAGGGCTGGGCAGGACCTACGAGCAGTACGTC.

In this sample, this clonotype turned up a few times. The chain combines TRBV27 with TRBJ2-1; the D gene could be TRBD1 or TRBD2 (6 bases each). The CDR3 runs to 12 residues. V was clipped by 7 bases and J by 6 bases, with 10 bases between them. CDR1 and CDR2 (germline): MNHEY, SMNVEV (reference sequence). The CDR3 protein is CASMGGLNEQFF. In DNA, the CDR3 is TGTGCCAGCATGGGGGGCCTCAATGAGCAGTTCTTC.

The J gene is TRBJ1-3, the V gene TRBV5-1; D is unclear. V gave up 2 bases and J gave up 4 bases, with 13 bases separating them. This CDR3 contains 15 residues. Germline V gene lookup returns CDR1 SGHRS and CDR2 YFSETQ. CDR3 sequence reads: CASSFSPSSGNTIYF. Here the CDR3 DNA reads TGCGCCAGCAGCTTTAGTCCCAGCAGCGGAAACACCATATATTTT.

This clonotype was observed at least ten times. The chain couples TRBV29-1 to TRBJ2-1, with 9 bases aligning to TRBD1. V trimming: 5 bases; J trimming: 5 bases; junction bases outside the gene matches: 4. This CDR3 is 13 amino acids long. From germline, CDR1 is SQVTM and CDR2 ANQGSEA. CDR3 protein: CSVSGTGHNEQFF. Here the CDR3 DNA reads TGCAGCGTTTCCGGGACAGGGCACAATGAGCAGTTCTTC.

This clonotype has just a few counts. The CDR3 loop is CSVELANTEAFF. The CDR3 DNA reads TGCAGCGTTGAACTTGCGAACACTGAAGCTTTCTTT. The chain is built from TRBV29-1 and TRBJ1-1; D unclear. The CDR3 runs 12 residues. The V end lost 2 bases, the J end lost 1 base, and 5 bases lay between the germline ends. CDR1 is SQVTM and CDR2 is ANQGSEA in the germline V gene.

This clonotype was counted at least ten times. This chain links TRBV7-6 with TRBJ1-1; TRBD1 agrees at 10 bases. Germline V gives CDR1 SGHVS, CDR2 FNYEAQ. J gave up 4 bases and V 5 bases, and 10 bases lay outside the gene matches. This CDR3 is built from 16 residues. CDR3 nucleotide sequence: TGTGCCAGCAGCCCGTCAGGGACAGGGGTTCCCACTGAAGCTTTCTTT. It translates to CASSPSGTGVPTEAFF.

The V call is TRBV7-3, the J call TRBJ1-2, with a tentative D call TRBD1 (6 bases). Looked up from germline, CDR1 is SGHTA and CDR2 is FQGTGA. Trimming stripped 7 bases from V and 0 bases from J, with 15 bases between. The length of the CDR3 is 15 residues. DNA of the CDR3: TGTGCCAGCAACTCTTTACAGGGACCTAACTATGGCTACACCTTC. Its translation: CASNSLQGPNYGYTF.

The chain links TRBV19 to TRBJ2-7, with D perhaps matching TRBD2 (5 bases). V gave up 4 bases and J gave up 1 base, with 14 bases separating them. Looked up from germline, CDR1 is LNHDA and CDR2 is SQIVND (reference sequence). This CDR3 spans 15 amino acids. This chain's CDR3 is CASSRTVDYSYEQYV. DNA for the CDR3: TGTGCCAGTAGTAGGACCGTCGACTATTCCTACGAGCAGTACGTC.

This chain uses TRBV7-9 with TRBJ2-7, with D tentatively TRBD1 (6 bases). Germline values: CDR1 SEHNR, CDR2 FQNEAQ (reference sequence). The CDR3 has 16 residues. Trimming stripped 5 bases from V and 0 bases from J, with 17 bases between. This CDR3 is CASSNHRDKGSYEQYV. The CDR3 bases are TGTGCCAGCAGCAACCACCGGGACAAGGGCTCCTACGAGCAGTACGTC.

This clonotype was recorded a few times. The chain joins TRBV20-1 to TRBJ2-5; 14 bases map to TRBD2. The CDR3 covers 16 residues. Germline lookup yields CDR1 DFQATT and CDR2 SNEGSKA (reference sequence). J lost 4 bases, V lost 3 bases, and 7 bases had no gene match. CDR3 nucleotides: TGCAGTGCTAGGGGACTAGCGGGGGACCCATCAGAGACCCAGTACTTC. It yields the protein CSARGLAGDPSETQYF.

The chain joins TRBV28 to TRBJ1-3; 8 bases map to TRBD1. Germline V gene lookup returns CDR1 MDHEN and CDR2 SYDVKM. Unmatched junction bases numbered 4, after V lost 3 bases and J lost 3 bases. CDR3 length: 15 amino acids. The CDR3 here is CASSLQGALGNTIYF. The CDR3 nucleotides are TGTGCCAGCAGTTTGCAGGGGGCTCTTGGAAACACCATATATTTT.

This clonotype was seen ten or more times. This sequence joins TRBV4-1 and TRBJ2-1; D remains ambiguous. The V and J ends lost 4 bases and 6 bases respectively, with 10 bases between them. Germline CDR1 and CDR2: MGHRA and YSYEKL. The CDR3 consists of 13 residues. The CDR3 nucleotides read TGCGCCAGCAGCCTCGGACCTGCCAATGAGCAGTTCTTC. This codes for CASSLGPANEQFF.

This clonotype was recorded many times. The chain has TRBV7-6 and TRBJ2-3; 9 bases line up with TRBD1. CDR3 length: 18 amino acids. V lost 0 bases to trimming and J lost 3 bases; unmatched junction nucleotides: 10. Germline CDR1 reads SGHVS; CDR2 reads FNYEAQ. CDR3 sequence reads: CASSLAPGTGTGTDTQYF. The CDR3, as DNA: TGTGCCAGCAGCTTAGCGCCTGGGACAGGGACAGGGACAGATACGCAGTATTTT.

On this clonotype itself: This may be a read error: a much more frequent sequence differs by one nucleotide. The gene calls are TRBV7-3 and TRBJ2-5; a possible D gene is TRBD1 (5 bases). From germline, CDR1 is SGHTA and CDR2 FQGTGA. The CDR3 consists of 13 residues. The V and J ends lost 3 bases and 2 bases respectively, with 7 bases between them. In nucleotides, the CDR3 is TGTGCCAGCAGCTTGACAGCACAAGAGACCCAGTACTTC. Protein: CASSLTAQETQYF.

The J gene is TRBJ2-1, the V gene TRBV14; D perhaps matches TRBD1 (7 bases). From germline, CDR1 is SGHDN and CDR2 FVKESK. V dropped 7 bases and J dropped 3 bases, with 13 bases sitting between them. CDR3 length: 14 amino acids. The CDR3 bases are TGTGCCAGCACTAGACAGGGACTCTACAATGAGCAGTTCTTC. It yields the protein CASTRQGLYNEQFF. Using reference TRBV14 and TRBJ2-1 for the parts outside the CDR3, the full variable domain is EAGVTQFPSHSVIEKGQTVTLRCDPISGHDNLYWYRRVMGKEIKFLLHFVKESKQDESGMPNNRFLAERTGGTYSTLKVQPAELEDSGVYFCASTRQGLYNEQFFGPGTRLTVL.

This clonotype was counted at least ten times. V is TRBV11-2 and J is TRBJ2-7; D unclear. Germline loops: CDR1 SGHAT, CDR2 FQNNGV. The CDR3 consists of 11 residues. Trimming pared 5 bases from V and 6 bases from J, leaving 8 bases between. CDR3 sequence: CASSPPIEQYV. The CDR3 nucleotides read TGTGCCAGCAGCCCACCGATCGAGCAGTACGTC.

In its sample, this clonotype was seen a few times. The chain is built from TRBV20-1 and TRBJ2-5; perhaps TRBD1 as D (5 bases). CDR1 and CDR2 (germline): DFQATT, SNEGSKA (reference sequence). V shed 5 bases and J shed 5 bases, with 12 bases lying between them. The CDR3 is made up of 12 amino acids. DNA of the CDR3: TGCAGTGCTCCTCAGGGAATGGAGACCCAGTACTTC. As protein: CSAPQGMETQYF.

In its sample, this clonotype was seen many times. V usage is TRBV4-1 and J usage is TRBJ2-1; 8 bases fit TRBD2. The CDR3 extends over 14 amino acids. In germline, CDR1 is MGHRA, CDR2 YSYEKL. With 0 bases clipped from V and 10 bases from J, the junction kept 5 bases outside the gene matches. CDR3: CASSQELAETEQFF. In DNA, the CDR3 is TGCGCCAGCAGCCAAGAACTAGCGGAAACAGAGCAGTTCTTC.

This clonotype came up many times. The V and J genes are TRBV19 and TRBJ1-5; no reliable D call. The V end lost 7 bases, the J end lost 6 bases, and 19 bases lay between the germline ends. Looked up from germline, CDR1 is LNHDA and CDR2 is SQIVND (reference sequence). The CDR3 is made up of 15 amino acids. The CDR3 spells CASTISGYVGQPQHF. CDR3 DNA sequence: TGTGCCAGTACCATCAGCGGGTACGTGGGTCAGCCCCAGCATTTT.

The chain has TRBV6-4 and TRBJ2-1, with D possibly matching TRBD1 (6 bases). The CDR3 sequence is 11 residues long. In germline, CDR1 is MRHNA, CDR2 SNTAGT. Between the trimmed V and J ends, which lost 10 bases and 8 bases, there was a span of 12 bases. CDR3 coding DNA: TGTGCCACCTTGAAGGGGGATGAGCAGTTCTTC. Translating it yields CATLKGDEQFF.

The chain recombines TRBV6-2 or TRBV6-3 with TRBJ1-5, with D possibly being TRBD1 (6 bases). Looked up from germline, CDR1 is MNHEY and CDR2 is SVGEGT. Trimming took off 5 bases at V and 5 bases at J, with 16 bases between the two ends. This CDR3 spans 15 amino acids. As DNA, the CDR3 is TGTGCCAGCAGTCAACAGCCAGGGGTTGATCAGCCCCAGCATTTT. This gives the protein CASSQQPGVDQPQHF.

This clonotype was seen repeatedly, ten times or more. This chain connects TRBV27 to TRBJ2-6, with D uncertain. V lost 5 bases and J lost 0, with 5 bases in between. The CDR3 runs 14 residues. Germline CDR1 is MNHEY and CDR2 is SMNVEV (reference sequence). CDR3: CASSGSSGANVLTF. CDR3 bases: TGTGCCAGCAGTGGGTCCTCTGGGGCCAACGTCCTGACTTTC.

This clonotype appeared a few times. The CDR3 bases are TGCAGCGTTGAGGACGGGGCCTACGAGCAGTACTTC. It translates to CSVEDGAYEQYF. This sequence joins TRBV29-1 and TRBJ2-7, with a weak D call TRBD2 (5 bases). CDR1 SQVTM and CDR2 ANQGSEA come from the germline V gene. The V and J ends lost 3 bases and 2 bases respectively, with 8 bases between them. The CDR3 is 12 amino acids.